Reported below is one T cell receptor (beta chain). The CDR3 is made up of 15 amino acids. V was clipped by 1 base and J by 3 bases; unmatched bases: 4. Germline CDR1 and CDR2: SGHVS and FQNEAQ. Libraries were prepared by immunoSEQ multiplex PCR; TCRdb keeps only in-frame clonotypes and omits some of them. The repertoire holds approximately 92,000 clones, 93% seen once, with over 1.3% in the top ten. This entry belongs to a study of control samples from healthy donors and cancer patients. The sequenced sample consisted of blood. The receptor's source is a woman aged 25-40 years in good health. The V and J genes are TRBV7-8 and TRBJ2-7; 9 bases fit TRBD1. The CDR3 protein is CASSLDRDRVYEQYF. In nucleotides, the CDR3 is TGTGCCAGCAGCTTAGACCGGGACAGGGTCTACGAGCAGTACTTC.